These 16 T cell receptor beta chains share one sample of origin, sequenced in a study of identical twins. From the 5' RACE reads, TCRdb called clonotypes with MiXCR, one entry per CDR3 protein. Here the sample spans roughly 690,000 distinct CDR3 sequences, 5.5% to 7.5% being singletons. Specimen: naive T cells sorted from blood. These TCRs come from a man between 18 and 29 years old in good health.

This clonotype was observed at least ten times. This chain connects TRBV7-9 to TRBJ2-1, with 8 nucleotides matching TRBD2. Per the germline V gene, CDR1 is SEHNR and CDR2 is FQNEAQ (reference sequence). With 5 bases clipped from V and 6 bases from J, the junction kept 15 bases outside the gene matches. CDR3 length: 17 residues. The CDR3 DNA follows: TGTGCCAGCAGCACCTCCTCCGGGACTAGTCTACTCAATGAGCAGTTCTTC. This codes for CASSTSSGTSLLNEQFF. The complete variable domain, with remaining parts taken from reference TRBV7-9 and TRBJ2-1, reads DTGVSQNPRHKITKRGQNVTFRCDPISEHNRLYWYRQTLGQGPEFLTYFQNEAQLEKSRLLSDRFSAERPKGSFSTLEIQRTEQGDSAMYLCASSTSSGTSLLNEQFFGPGTRLTVL.

Ten or more counts support this clonotype. This chain uses TRBV5-1 with TRBJ2-7; D not certain. The CDR3 covers 12 residues. Germline CDR1 reads SGHRS; CDR2 reads YFSETQ. Trimming took off 4 bases at V and 4 bases at J, with 9 bases between the two ends. CDR3 loop: CASSPEGYEQYF. The CDR3 nucleotides are TGCGCCAGCAGCCCCGAAGGATACGAGCAGTACTTC. Complete variable domain (other parts from reference TRBV5-1 and TRBJ2-7): KAGVTQTPRYLIKTRGQQVTLSCSPISGHRSVSWYQQTPGQGLQFLFEYFSETQRNKGNFPGRFSGRQFSNSRSEMNVSTLELGDSALYLCASSPEGYEQYFGPGTRLTVT.

The chain is built from TRBV11-1 and TRBJ2-3, with 15 positions matching TRBD2. The V gene's germline CDR1 is SGHAT and CDR2 FQDESV (reference sequence). This CDR3 has 18 residues. J was trimmed by 4 bases and V by 2 bases; bases with no gene match: 7. CDR3 sequence reads: CASSLFVGTSGRPDTQYF. The CDR3 DNA reads TGTGCCAGCAGCTTATTCGTTGGGACTAGCGGGAGGCCAGATACGCAGTATTTT.

This clonotype has a count of ten or more. The gene calls are TRBV28 and TRBJ1-4; the match to TRBD1 covers 8 bases. Unmatched junction bases numbered 9, after V lost 5 bases and J lost 7 bases. Germline values: CDR1 MDHEN, CDR2 SYDVKM. The CDR3 is made up of 15 amino acids. The CDR3 region has the DNA TGTGCCAGCAGTCATCCAGGGGGCGGGGGTGAAAAACTGTTTTTT. This translates into CASSHPGGGGEKLFF.

This clonotype was detected a few times. J is TRBJ1-2 and V is TRBV5-1, with 9 nucleotides matching TRBD1. The CDR3 has 13 residues. V was pared by 0 bases and J by 8 bases, with 2 bases of the junction left unmatched. CDR1 and CDR2 (germline): SGHRS, YFSETQ. CDR3 DNA: TGCGCCAGCAGCTTGGGGACAGGGGCCGGCTACACCTTC. Its translation: CASSLGTGAGYTF.

This clonotype has just a few counts. V is TRBV7-7 and J is TRBJ2-2, with D possibly being TRBD2 (7 bases). V was shortened by 5 bases and J by 1 base, with 11 bases between the two germline ends. Looked up from germline, CDR1 is SSHAT and CDR2 is FNYEAQ (reference sequence). The CDR3 has 15 amino acids. The CDR3 bases are TGTGCCAGCAGCCGAGCGGGACAGAACACCGGGGAGCTGTTTTTT. Its protein product is CASSRAGQNTGELFF. Full variable domain (outside the CDR3, taken from reference TRBV7-7 and TRBJ2-2): GAGVSQSPRYKVTKRGQDVTLRCDPISSHATLYWYQQALGQGPEFLTYFNYEAQPDKSGLPSDRFSAERPEGSISTLTIQRTEQRDSAMYRCASSRAGQNTGELFFGEGSRLTVL.

The CDR3 spells CASSYPGWQASTDTQYF. The CDR3 region has the DNA TGTGCCAGCAGTTACCCCGGGTGGCAAGCTAGCACAGATACGCAGTATTTT. The rearrangement joins TRBV12-3 or TRBV12-4 to TRBJ2-3; D uncertain. This CDR3 spans 17 amino acids. Trimming pared 4 bases from V and 0 bases from J, leaving 17 bases between.

This clonotype was counted ten times or more. The chain couples TRBV12-3 or TRBV12-4 to TRBJ2-5; the D is unclear. The CDR3 is made up of 12 amino acids. Trimming took 3 bases from V and 5 from J, leaving 7 bases between them. CDR3 amino acids: CASSFGRETQYF. DNA for the CDR3: TGTGCCAGCAGTTTCGGTAGGGAGACCCAGTACTTC.

This clonotype was seen many times. The chain employs TRBV6-1 and TRBJ1-5; D is unresolved. The CDR3 extends over 13 amino acids. The V and J ends lost 7 bases and 7 bases respectively, with 14 bases between them. Germline CDR1 reads MNHNS; CDR2 reads SASEGT. Here the CDR3 reads CASISSGPQPQHF. CDR3 sequence (DNA): TGTGCCAGCATATCTTCCGGCCCCCAGCCCCAGCATTTT.

The chain joins TRBV5-1 to TRBJ2-3; the D is unclear. The V gene's germline CDR1 is SGHRS and CDR2 YFSETQ. V lost 6 bases, J lost 0 bases, and 14 bases lay in between. The CDR3 covers 15 residues. CDR3 bases: TGCGCCAGCAAGTTTTCGGCCCTGAGCACAGATACGCAGTATTTT. Protein: CASKFSALSTDTQYF.

In its sample, this clonotype was seen many times. The chain couples TRBV7-2 to TRBJ1-1; D remains unclear. V was pared by 5 bases and J by 5 bases, with 15 bases between. The CDR3 consists of 14 residues. The germline V gene encodes CDR1 SGHTA and CDR2 FQGNSA. This chain's CDR3 is CASSKPSIGTEAFF. CDR3 in DNA: TGTGCCAGCAGCAAGCCGTCCATTGGGACTGAAGCTTTCTTT. The variable domain in full, completed from reference TRBV7-2 and TRBJ1-1, reads GAGVSQSPSNKVTEKGKDVELRCDPISGHTALYWYRQSLGQGLEFLIYFQGNSAPDKSGLPSDRFSAERTGGSVSTLTIQRTQQEDSAVYLCASSKPSIGTEAFFGQGTRLTVV.

The sample holds a few counts of this clonotype. This chain joins TRBV18 and TRBJ2-2; 8 bases are shared with TRBD2. V shed 10 bases, J shed 6 bases, and the junction held 4 bases outside the gene matches. Germline values: CDR1 KGHSH, CDR2 LQKENI. The length of the CDR3 is 12 residues. CDR3 protein: CATGGPAGELFF. As DNA, the CDR3 is TGTGCCACGGGAGGGCCTGCCGGGGAGCTGTTTTTT.

In this sample, this clonotype turned up a few times. The chain recombines TRBV10-3 with TRBJ1-2, with a tentative D call TRBD1 (5 bases). V dropped 0 bases and J dropped 7 bases, with 6 bases sitting between them. In germline, CDR1 is ENHRY, CDR2 SYGVKD. The CDR3 covers 12 residues. CDR3 in amino acids: CAISESGAGYTF. The DNA for the CDR3 is TGTGCCATCAGTGAGTCAGGGGCTGGCTACACCTTC.

CDR3: CASTPGAGGPGELFF. The DNA of the CDR3 is TGTGCCAGCACTCCCGGGGCAGGGGGGCCCGGGGAGCTGTTTTTT. The chain couples TRBV11-2 to TRBJ2-2, with a possible D match to TRBD1 (7 bases). V lost 7 bases and J 6 bases, leaving 18 bases between the germline ends. Germline V gene sequence: CDR1 SGHAT, CDR2 FQNNGV. This CDR3 region has 15 residues.

The chain links TRBV12-3 or TRBV12-4 to TRBJ2-7; D may be TRBD2 (7 bases). The CDR3 has 13 residues. Trimming shortened V by 5 bases and J by 6 bases, and 14 bases separated the two germline ends. CDR3 in DNA: TGTGCCAGCAGTCCCGGGGGGACAAGCGAGCAGTACGTC. It codes for CASSPGGTSEQYV.

At least ten counts were recorded for this clonotype. The chain carries TRBV6-1 and TRBJ2-3; possibly TRBD1 or TRBD2 for D (6 bases each). The germline V gene has CDR1 MNHNS and CDR2 SASEGT. This CDR3 is 16 amino acids long. The V and J ends lost 0 bases and 0 bases respectively, with 10 bases between them. The CDR3 here is CASSEALGGSTDTQYF. The CDR3 DNA is TGTGCCAGCAGTGAAGCGTTAGGGGGGAGCACAGATACGCAGTATTTT.